Presented here are 3 T cell receptor beta chains from one specimen sequenced in a study of blood T cells in healthy people across ages. Next came a second PCR, run for about 7 to 12 cycles, which used a sample-barcoded 5' primer along with a J-beta primer mix. TCRdb used MiXCR to reprocess the 5' RACE reads, holding one entry per CDR3 protein. The sample contains roughly 800,000 distinct CDR3 sequences, just under 25% of which appear only once. This sample also appeared in a second study, on T cells of mothers and their children.

Sequenced input: blood. These TCRs come from a boy between 10 and 17 years old in good health.

The rearrangement links TRBV7-9 to TRBJ2-1, with 11 nucleotides matching TRBD1. V lost 8 bases, J lost 6 bases, and 3 bases stayed unmatched. This CDR3 comprises 13 residues. Looked up from germline, CDR1 is SEHNR and CDR2 is FQNEAQ (reference sequence). The CDR3, as DNA: TGTGCCAGCGGGGGGACAGGGGGCAATGAGCAGTTCTTC. As protein: CASGGTGGNEQFF.

This clonotype showed up just a few times. The V and J genes are TRBV7-9 and TRBJ2-5, with D possibly TRBD1 on 5 matching bases. The CDR3 runs 15 residues. The germline gives CDR1 SEHNR, CDR2 FQNEAQ (reference sequence). V was pared by 6 bases and J by 0 bases, with 14 bases between. The CDR3 DNA follows: TGTGCCAGCAGTTTTACCTCAGGGTACCAAGAGACCCAGTACTTC. Its protein product is CASSFTSGYQETQYF.

This clonotype was recorded a few times. DNA for the CDR3: TGTGCCAGCAGCTCCAGGGTTTCCCCCAGGGGACTAGGCGGAGAGACCCAGTACTTC. Encoded protein: CASSSRVSPRGLGGETQYF. The chain couples TRBV7-2 to TRBJ2-5; 8 nucleotides match TRBD2. Germline V CDR1 and CDR2: SGHTA, FQGNSA. V lost 4 bases and J lost 4; bases outside the gene matches: 20. The CDR3 sequence is 19 residues long.